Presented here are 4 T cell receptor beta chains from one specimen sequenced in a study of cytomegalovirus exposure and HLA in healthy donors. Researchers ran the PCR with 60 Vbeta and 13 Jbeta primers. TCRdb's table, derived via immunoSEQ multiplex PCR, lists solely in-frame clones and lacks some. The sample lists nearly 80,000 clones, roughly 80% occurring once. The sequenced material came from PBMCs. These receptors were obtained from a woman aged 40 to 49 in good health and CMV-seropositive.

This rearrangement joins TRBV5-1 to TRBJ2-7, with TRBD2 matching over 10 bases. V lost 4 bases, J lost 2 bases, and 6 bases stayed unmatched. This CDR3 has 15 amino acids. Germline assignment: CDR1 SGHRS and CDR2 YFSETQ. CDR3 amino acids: CASSQQREGPYEQYF. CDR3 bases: TGCGCCAGCAGCCAACAGCGGGAGGGCCCCTACGAGCAGTACTTC.

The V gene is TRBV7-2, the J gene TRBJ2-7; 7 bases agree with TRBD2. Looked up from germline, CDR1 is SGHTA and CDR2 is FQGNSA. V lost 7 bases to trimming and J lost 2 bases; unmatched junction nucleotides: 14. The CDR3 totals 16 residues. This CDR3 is CASTPLGLVPTYEQYF. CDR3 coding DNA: TGTGCCAGCACCCCTTTAGGACTAGTGCCCACCTACGAGCAGTACTTC.

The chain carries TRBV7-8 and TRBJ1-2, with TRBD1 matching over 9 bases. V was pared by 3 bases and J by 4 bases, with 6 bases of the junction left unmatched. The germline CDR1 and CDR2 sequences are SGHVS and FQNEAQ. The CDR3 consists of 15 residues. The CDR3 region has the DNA TGTGCCAGCAGCTTTACAGGGGGCGAAGGCTATGGCTACACCTTC. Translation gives CASSFTGGEGYGYTF.

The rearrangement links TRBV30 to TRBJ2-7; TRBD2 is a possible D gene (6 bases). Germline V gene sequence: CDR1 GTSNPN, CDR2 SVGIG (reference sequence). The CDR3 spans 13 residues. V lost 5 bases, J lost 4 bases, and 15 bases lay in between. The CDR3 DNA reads TGTGCCTGGGGCCTACCCGCGGGGTACGAGCAGTACTTC. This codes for CAWGLPAGYEQYF. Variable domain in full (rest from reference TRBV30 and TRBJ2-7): SQTIHQWPATLVQPVGSPLSLECTVEGTSNPNLYWYRQAAGRGLQLLFYSVGIGQISSEVPQNLSASRPQDRQFILSSKKLLLSDSGFYLCAWGLPAGYEQYFGPGTRLTVT.